A selection of T cell receptor beta chains follows, all from one sample in a study of T cell responses to AZD1222 COVID-19 vaccine. The protocol was immunoSEQ multiplex PCR, while the TCRdb copy is restricted to in-frame clones and leaves out a portion. This sample's clone table lists some 150,000 clones. Source material: peripheral blood. The receptors stem from an adult in good health. Each CDR3 is given with its conserved first and last residue.

>TRBJ1-4|TRBV6-5
CASRPGTPNEKLFF
>TRBJ1-4|TRBV4-2
CASSQRNVAGQINEKLFF
>TRBJ1-1|TRBV3-1/TRBV3-2
CASSQGPDTEAFF
>TRBJ2-1|TRBV5-6
CASSQDGLGYNEQFF
>TRBJ2-1|TRBV7-3
CASSSTSGGVNEQFF
>TRBJ2-2|TRBV5-1
CASSSQGARLGELFF
>TRBJ1-2|TRBV5-5
CASSLTRDRGLVYGYTF
>TRBJ2-7|TRBV5-5
CASSTDTRLYEQYF
>TRBJ2-5|TRBV3-1/TRBV3-2
CASSPISPGLQETQYF
>TRBJ2-5|TRBV7-2
CASSPAPRASGRQETQYF
>TRBJ1-1|TRBV6-6
CASTSGQFMNTEAFF
>TRBJ1-2|TRBV6-5
CASSYSGTGPYGYTF
>TRBJ1-1|TRBV3-1/TRBV3-2
CASSRRQTEAFF
>TRBJ2-7|TRBV6-1
CASSESWTGYEQYF
>TRBJ1-3|TRBV6-5
CASRAPGNTIYF
>TRBJ2-1|TRBV7-8
CASSLGSGGSNEQFF
>TRBJ2-7|TRBV7-9
CASSGQGGAYEQYF
>TRBJ2-5|TRBV11-3
CASSPGGRVSSETQYF
>TRBJ1-4|TRBV5-1
CASSFGPATNEKLFF
>TRBJ1-4|TRBV5-1
CASRPRATNEKLFF
>TRBJ2-3|TRBV19
CASSIGGGLPDTQYF
>TRBJ2-3|TRBV5-1
CASSLAGTGVTDTQYF
>TRBJ1-2|TRBV5-1
CASSPDRGPTDYGYTF
>TRBJ1-1|TRBV18
CASSPSDRGYTEAFF
>TRBJ2-1|TRBV9
CASSVGGQDGVNEQFF
>TRBJ2-2|TRBV5-1
CASSLGWGDTGELFF
>TRBJ1-4|TRBV2
CASRARTVGETNEKLFF
>TRBJ2-5|TRBV4-1
CASSLEYQETQYF
>TRBJ2-5|TRBV5-5
CASSLGDWGSETQYF
>TRBJ1-6|TRBV7-8
CASSLGVRGRPTGRSYNSPLHF
>TRBJ2-5|TRBV29-1
CSVYRVGETQYF
>TRBJ2-2|TRBV11-2
CASSLLVTAGELFF
>TRBJ1-2|TRBV2
CASSEAGGQPYGYTF
>TRBJ2-1|TRBV29-1
CSVGTSGTYNEQFF
>TRBJ2-1|TRBV27
CASSLGTEYNEQFF
>TRBJ2-3|TRBV3-1/TRBV3-2
CASSRGVSGGRTDTQYF